The 13 T cell receptor beta chains presented below share a single source sample, sequenced in a study of blood T cell repertoires in COVID-19. The assay was immunoSEQ multiplex PCR, and TCRdb's table has in-frame clones only and misses some. The sample shows a few hundred thousand clones, more than 70% of them seen only once. Sample: peripheral blood. These TCRs come from a woman between 50 and 59 years old with COVID-19, enrolled during active disease.

This rearrangement joins TRBV7-3 to TRBJ1-3; D gene uncertain. Trimming stripped 1 base from V and 0 bases from J, with 13 bases between. Germline CDR1 SGHTA, CDR2 FQGTGA. This CDR3 is 17 amino acids long. The CDR3 bases are TGTGCCAGCAGCTTAATACCTCTAGATGCCTCTGGAAACACCATATATTTT. Protein product: CASSLIPLDASGNTIYF.

The chain recombines TRBV2 with TRBJ1-1, with D tentatively TRBD1 (5 bases). CDR3 size: 14 residues. Germline-derived CDR1 and CDR2 are SNHLY and FYNNEI. V gave up 6 bases and J gave up 1 base, with 12 bases separating them. The CDR3 DNA follows: TGTGCCAGCAGGACGGGACTAGGGAACACTGAAGCTTTCTTT. It encodes CASRTGLGNTEAFF.

The chain uses TRBV12-5 and TRBJ2-7, with TRBD1 matching over 8 bases. The V and J ends lost 1 base and 0 bases, in that order; junction bases with no gene match: 5. The germline V gene encodes CDR1 LGHNT and CDR2 FRNRAP. There are 16 residues in the CDR3. The CDR3 DNA reads as TGTGCTAGTGGTTTGGCACGACAGGGGACCTCCTACGAGCAGTACTTC. It yields the protein CASGLARQGTSYEQYF. Supplemented by reference TRBV12-5 and TRBJ2-7, the full variable domain reads DARVTQTPRHKVTEMGQEVTMRCQPILGHNTVFWYRQTMMQGLELLAYFRNRAPLDDSGMPKDRFSAEMPDATLATLKIQPSEPRDSAVYFCASGLARQGTSYEQYFGPGTRLTVT.

This rearrangement joins TRBV5-1 to TRBJ1-1; TRBD1 aligns across 11 bases. The trim removed 5 bases at V and 3 bases at J, leaving 3 bases unmatched. Germline V gives CDR1 SGHRS, CDR2 YFSETQ. This CDR3 comprises 14 residues. The CDR3 coding sequence is TGCGCCAGCAGGTGGGGACAGGGGGACACTGAAGCTTTCTTT. Amino acids: CASRWGQGDTEAFF. The variable domain in full, with the rest retrieved from reference TRBV5-1 and TRBJ1-1, is KAGVTQTPRYLIKTRGQQVTLSCSPISGHRSVSWYQQTPGQGLQFLFEYFSETQRNKGNFPGRFSGRQFSNSRSEMNVSTLELGDSALYLCASRWGQGDTEAFFGQGTRLTVV.

V and J are TRBV21-1 and TRBJ1-5. TRBV21-1 corresponds to a pseudogene. The CDR3 spans 14 residues. CDR3: CASSNLPGSQPQHF. The CDR3, as DNA: TGTGCCAGCAGCAACCTACCGGGGAGTCAGCCCCAGCATTTT.

This clone appeared a single time. The chain couples TRBV5-4 to TRBJ2-3; a weak D match, TRBD1 (7 bases). Germline CDR1 is SGHNT and CDR2 is YYREEE (reference sequence). V was trimmed by 4 bases and J by 0 bases, leaving 21 bases between them. This CDR3 spans 18 amino acids. The CDR3 loop is CASSPGGLPLTSTDTQYF. The CDR3 DNA reads as TGTGCCAGCAGCCCAGGGGGACTGCCGTTAACTAGCACAGATACGCAGTATTTT.

V gene TRBV24-1 combines with J gene TRBJ1-5; unclear D gene. With 4 bases removed from V and 10 bases from J, the gap between germline ends came to 13 bases. The germline V gene has CDR1 KGHDR and CDR2 SFDVKD. The CDR3 length is 13 residues. For the CDR3, the DNA is TGTGCCACCAGTGACCGACATGGATTCCCCCAGCATTTT. As protein: CATSDRHGFPQHF.

The V and J genes are TRBV12-3 or TRBV12-4 and TRBJ1-2, with D perhaps matching TRBD1 (5 bases). The length of the CDR3 is 13 residues. V dropped 7 bases and J dropped 8 bases, with 17 bases sitting between them. DNA for the CDR3: TGTGCCAGCAACTTCGGGACTCTGGGAGGCTACACCTTC. This translates into CASNFGTLGGYTF.

The chain has TRBV10-2 and TRBJ2-7; no clear D gene. Germline loops: CDR1 WSHSY, CDR2 SAAADI. V lost 4 bases to trimming and J lost 0 bases, with 10 bases between them. CDR3 length: 14 amino acids. CDR3 bases: TGCGCCAGCAGTGCTTTCCGTTCCTCCTACGAGCAGTACTTC. Its translation: CASSAFRSSYEQYF.

Note on this clone: A much larger clone differs by one base, so this may be a read error. The genes are TRBV27 and TRBJ1-2; 9 nucleotides match TRBD1. Germline V lookup: CDR1 MNHEY, CDR2 SMNVEV (reference sequence). This CDR3 region has 14 residues. With 5 bases clipped from V and 1 base from J, the junction kept 2 bases outside the gene matches. CDR3 sequence reads: CASSPDRGNYGYTF. In nucleotides, the CDR3 is TGTGCCAGCAGTCCGGACAGGGGTAACTATGGCTACACCTTC.

This clone was picked up one time. The gene calls are TRBV30 and TRBJ1-3; no reliable D call. CDR1 is GTSNPN, CDR2 SVGIG, per germline (reference sequence). Trimming took off 0 bases at V and 10 bases at J, with 13 bases between the two ends. CDR3 length equals 13 residues. CDR3 bases: TGTGCCTGGAGTGTACTTGATGGAGGTACCATATATTTT. Residues: CAWSVLDGGTIYF. Using reference TRBV30 and TRBJ1-3 for the parts outside the CDR3, the full variable domain is SQTIHQWPATLVQPVGSPLSLECTVEGTSNPNLYWYRQAAGRGLQLLFYSVGIGQISSEVPQNLSASRPQDRQFILSSKKLLLSDSGFYLCAWSVLDGGTIYFGEGSWLTVV.

This chain links TRBV19 with TRBJ2-1; 10 bases match TRBD2. J gave up 4 bases and V 5 bases, and 11 bases lay outside the gene matches. Germline V gives CDR1 LNHDA, CDR2 SQIVND (reference sequence). CDR3 length: 17 amino acids. In DNA form, the CDR3 reads TGTGCCAGTAGTCCCCGGGCTAGCGGGGGAACATACAATGAGCAGTTCTTC. Protein: CASSPRASGGTYNEQFF.

The gene calls are TRBV24-1 and TRBJ2-1, with 11 bases aligning to TRBD2. The V gene's germline CDR1 is KGHDR and CDR2 SFDVKD. There are 14 residues in the CDR3. The ends lost 6 bases at V and 12 bases at J; junction bases unmatched: 9. This CDR3 is CATSLTGTSGWQFF. DNA of the CDR3: TGTGCCACCAGTCTGACCGGGACTAGCGGCTGGCAGTTCTTC.